Below, one TCR beta chain is given with its context. The data stem from a study of blood T cell repertoires in COVID-19. About the research overall: T cells, B-cell-depleted T cells, or PBMCs provided the cDNA or gDNA that served as material.

This CDR3 spans 13 amino acids. Germline CDR1 reads SQVTM; CDR2 reads ANQGSEA. Losses at the gene ends were 2 bases for V and 7 bases for J; bases not matched to a gene: 1. The protocol was immunoSEQ multiplex PCR, while the TCRdb copy is restricted to in-frame clones and leaves out a portion. The sample holds approximately 350,000 clones, around four fifths seen once. Sequenced: peripheral blood. The chain couples TRBV29-1 to TRBJ2-1, with TRBD2 matching 11 bases. The sequence came from a man aged 25 to 45 with active or convalescent COVID-19. Written as DNA, the CDR3 is TGCAGCGTTGAAAGGACTAGCGGGAATGAGCAGTTCTTC. It codes for CSVERTSGNEQFF.